The 11 T cell receptor beta chains listed next were all sequenced from one sample in a study of T cell clones after liver transplantation. Some clones are missing from TCRdb's copy, which holds only in-frame ones; the method was immunoSEQ multiplex PCR. The data hold around 110,000 clones, with 90% observed a single time. Sequenced here: CD4+ T cells from blood, sampled 12 months after liver transplant. The receptors here all came from a human patient who received a liver transplant. Some T cells may possibly be graft donor cells.

The chain has TRBV19 and TRBJ1-5; D is ambiguous. The CDR3 is 15 amino acids. V was clipped by 5 bases and J by 2 bases, with 13 bases between them. Germline V lookup: CDR1 LNHDA, CDR2 SQIVND (reference sequence). This chain's CDR3 is CASSSGVGGNQPQHF. CDR3 sequence (DNA): TGTGCCAGTAGTTCCGGGGTCGGCGGCAATCAGCCCCAGCATTTT.

The chain has TRBV30 and TRBJ2-1; D uncertain. The CDR3 runs to 10 residues. Trimming cost V 1 base and J 9 bases, with 4 bases left between them. Germline lookup yields CDR1 GTSNPN and CDR2 SVGIG (reference sequence). The chain's CDR3 is CAWSGAEQFF. CDR3 bases: TGTGCCTGGAGTGGTGCTGAGCAGTTCTTC.

This sequence joins TRBV13 and TRBJ2-7; D gene ambiguous. V dropped 0 bases and J dropped 6 bases, with 6 bases sitting between them. CDR3 size: 12 residues. Germline CDR1 and CDR2: PRHDT and FYEKMQ (reference sequence). The CDR3 DNA sequence: TGTGCCAGCAGCTTAGGTAGAGGCGAGCAGTACTTC. Residues: CASSLGRGEQYF.

This chain links TRBV7-2 with TRBJ1-2; no firm D call. V lost 5 bases and J lost 2, with 18 bases in between. The V gene's germline CDR1 is SGHTA and CDR2 FQGNSA. There are 16 residues in the CDR3. CDR3 region: CASSTTRHSTNYGYTF. As DNA, the CDR3 is TGTGCCAGCAGCACCACCCGGCACAGCACAAACTATGGCTACACCTTC.

The chain carries TRBV7-6 and TRBJ1-1; D is possibly TRBD1 (5 bases). Trimming pared 1 base from V and 3 bases from J, leaving 9 bases between. CDR3 length: 14 amino acids. Germline V gene sequence: CDR1 SGHVS, CDR2 FNYEAQ. Here the CDR3 reads CASSLGQRDTEAFF. CDR3 DNA: TGTGCCAGCAGCTTAGGACAGCGTGACACTGAAGCTTTCTTT.

The rearrangement links TRBV7-9 to TRBJ2-5, with TRBD1 matching 7 bases. The junction had 10 bases not matched to a gene; V was cut back by 4 bases and J by 2 bases. CDR1 and CDR2 (germline): SEHNR, FQNEAQ (reference sequence). The CDR3 loop spans 16 amino acids. CDR3 loop: CASSSYRDRTQETQYF. CDR3 sequence (DNA): TGTGCCAGCAGCTCTTACCGGGACAGAACTCAAGAGACCCAGTACTTC.

V usage is TRBV28 and J usage is TRBJ2-7, with TRBD2 identical over 9 bases. Per germline, CDR1 MDHEN and CDR2 SYDVKM. CDR3 length equals 16 residues. After removal of 2 bases from V and 0 bases from J, the junction contained 5 bases not matched to a gene. The CDR3 DNA reads TGTGCCAGCAGTTTAGGCAGAGCGGGGGGCTCCTACGAGCAGTACTTC. Its protein is CASSLGRAGGSYEQYF. The full variable domain, completed using reference TRBV28 and TRBJ2-7, is DVKVTQSSRYLVKRTGEKVFLECVQDMDHENMFWYRQDPGLGLRLIYFSYDVKMKEKGDIPEGYSVSREKKERFSLILESASTNQTSMYLCASSLGRAGGSYEQYFGPGTRLTVT.

On this clone: One end of the junction fails to match germline, which may point to a read error. The V call is TRBV7-7, the J call TRBJ2-5; possible D gene TRBD1, 6 bases. This CDR3 region has 15 residues. CDR1 is SSHAT, CDR2 FNYEAQ, per germline (reference sequence). Here the CDR3 DNA reads TGTGCTAGCAGCTTAGCGCAGGGGAGCGCGGGGACCCAGTACTTC. Its protein product is CASSLAQGSAGTQYF. The variable domain in full, with the rest retrieved from reference TRBV7-7 and TRBJ2-5, is GAGVSQSPRYKVTKRGQDVTLRCDPISSHATLYWYQQALGQGPEFLTYFNYEAQPDKSGLPSDRFSAERPEGSISTLTIQRTEQRDSAMYRCASSLAQGSAGTQYFGPGTRLLVL.

The chain links TRBV6-1 to TRBJ2-3, with 11 bases matching TRBD1. Germline CDR1 MNHNS, CDR2 SASEGT. V gave up 6 bases and J gave up 6 bases; unmatched junction bases: 8. The CDR3 loop spans 15 amino acids. The CDR3 nucleotides read TGTGCCAGCAGGGACCCCGGACAGGGGGCGGATACGCAGTATTTT. It is translated as CASRDPGQGADTQYF.

This chain joins TRBV5-1 and TRBJ2-3; tentatively, D is TRBD1 or TRBD2 (5 bases each). Germline CDR1 is SGHRS and CDR2 is YFSETQ. V lost 0 bases to trimming and J lost 0 bases, with 11 bases between them. The CDR3 runs to 16 residues. CDR3 residues: CASSLARDGSTDTQYF. In nucleotides, the CDR3 is TGCGCCAGCAGCTTGGCCCGGGACGGGAGCACAGATACGCAGTATTTT.

This clone was observed a few times. The chain uses TRBV5-4 and TRBJ2-7; 10 positions agree with TRBD1. The CDR3 covers 14 residues. V was pared by 1 base and J by 6 bases, with 4 bases of the junction left unmatched. Germline values: CDR1 SGHNT, CDR2 YYREEE (reference sequence). The DNA of the CDR3 is TGTGCCAGCAGCTTGTCGGGACAGGGGTCCGAGCAGTACTTC. This translates into CASSLSGQGSEQYF.